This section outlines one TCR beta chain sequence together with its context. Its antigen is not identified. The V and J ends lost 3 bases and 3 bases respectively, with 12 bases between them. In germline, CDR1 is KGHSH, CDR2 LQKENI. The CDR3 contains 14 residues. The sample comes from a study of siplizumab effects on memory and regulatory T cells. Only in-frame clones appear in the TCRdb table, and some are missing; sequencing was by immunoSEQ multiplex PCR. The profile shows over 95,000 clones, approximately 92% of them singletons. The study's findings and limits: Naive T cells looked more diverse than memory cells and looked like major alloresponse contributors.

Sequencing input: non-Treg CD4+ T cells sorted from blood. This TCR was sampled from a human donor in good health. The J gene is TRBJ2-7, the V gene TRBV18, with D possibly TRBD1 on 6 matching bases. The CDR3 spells CASSPRQESYEQYF. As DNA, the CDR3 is TGTGCCAGCTCACCTCGACAGGAAAGCTACGAGCAGTACTTC.